This T cell receptor beta chain was profiled in a study of beta chain features in type 1 diabetes. Only a few counts were recorded for this clone. Its antigen is unknown. Study-wide results and limits: Moderate but significant shortening of TCRB CDR3s was recorded in all four CD4+ subsets from Type 1 diabetes patients.

Of the isolated RNA, all was reverse transcribed, and so the sequenced material was expressed TCRB transcripts. Each sample of naive, central memory or regulatory T cells had, on average, about 3.57 million reads. TCRdb keeps only in-frame clones here, not all; method: immunoSEQ multiplex PCR. The sample has a few hundred thousand clones, over 8.5% seen once. Via CD45RO/CCR7/CD25/CD127/CD95/CD27, cells of the CD4+ naive, central memory, regulatory and stem cell-like memory subsets were sorted. Sequenced input: naive CD4+ T cells from blood. The sequence derives from a woman younger than 35 in good health.

CDR3 residues: CASSDPDLAGGYEQFF. The CDR3, as DNA: TGTGCCAGCAGTGATCCGGATCTAGCGGGGGGATATGAGCAGTTCTTC. The V gene is TRBV6-1, the J gene TRBJ2-1; 11 positions agree with TRBD2. Germline assignment: CDR1 MNHNS and CDR2 SASEGT. This CDR3 spans 16 amino acids. Losses at the gene ends were 3 bases for V and 8 bases for J; bases not matched to a gene: 9.